The rows below give T cell receptor beta chains drawn from one sample of a study of blood T cell repertoires in COVID-19. Profiled with immunoSEQ multiplex PCR; TCRdb holds only in-frame clones, not every one. Counted here are around 190,000 clones, 88% occurring once; the ten biggest clones make up under 5%. Sequenced input: peripheral blood. These receptors were collected from a human donor in a cohort sampled during active COVID-19. Each CDR3 is given with its conserved first and last residue. A D gene is named only where the DNA matches it firmly. Size tells how often a clone was seen (once, few, many) or the class of an expanded clone, and some rows leave it out.

>.|TRBV6-2/TRBV6-3|TRBJ1-2|TRBD1
CASSDRGHYGYTF
TGTGCCAGCAGCGACAGGGGCCACTATGGCTACACCTTC
>.|TRBV11-2|TRBJ2-7|TRBD2
CASSLEGTSGVYEQYF
TGTGCCAGCAGCTTAGAGGGGACTAGCGGTGTTTACGAGCAGTACTTC
>.|TRBV5-6|TRBJ1-2|.
CASSTRQVLHYGYTF
TGTGCCAGCAGCACACGACAGGTCCTTCACTATGGCTACACCTTC
>.|TRBV7-9|TRBJ2-2|.
CASSARQATGELFF
TGTGCCAGCAGCGCCCGACAAGCCACCGGGGAGCTGTTTTTT
>.|TRBV28|TRBJ2-1|.
CASSFLSGASYNEQFF
TGTGCCAGCAGTTTCCTATCAGGGGCGTCCTACAATGAGCAGTTCTTC
>.|TRBV6-1|TRBJ1-3|TRBD1
CASSEEGAGGNTIYF
TGTGCCAGCAGTGAGGAGGGGGCTGGTGGAAACACCATATATTTT
>once|TRBV2|TRBJ1-2|TRBD1
CASSPGQGSLRTF
TGTGCCAGCAGTCCCGGACAGGGTTCCTTACGCACCTTC
>.|TRBV6-6|TRBJ2-1|.
CASRTTDVLDYNEQFF
TGTGCCAGCAGGACGACAGACGTTCTGGACTACAATGAGCAGTTCTTC
>.|TRBV19|TRBJ2-7|.
CASSTAVNLYEQYF
TGTGCCAGTAGTACGGCGGTAAACCTCTACGAGCAGTACTTC
>.|TRBV4-3|TRBJ2-5|TRBD1
CASSPGQGEGTQYF
TGCGCCAGCAGCCCGGGACAGGGGGAGGGGACCCAGTACTTC
>.|TRBV18|TRBJ2-1|TRBD2
CASSGGLAGSSYNEQFF
TGTGCCAGCTCAGGAGGACTAGCGGGGTCCTCCTACAATGAGCAGTTCTTC
>.|TRBV2|TRBJ2-7|.
CASSSRGLRF
TGTGCCAGCAGTTCTCGGGGACTCCGATTC
>.|TRBV6-5|TRBJ1-2|.
CASSYSEGRAGYTF
TGTGCCAGCAGTTACTCGGAGGGCAGAGCTGGCTACACCTTC
>.|TRBV27|TRBJ1-2|.
CASSLAGEAYYGYTF
TGTGCCAGCAGTTTGGCCGGGGAGGCATACTATGGCTACACCTTC
>.|TRBV13|TRBJ2-7|.
CASSLGRYREQYF
TGTGCCAGCAGCCTGGGGCGGTATCGAGAGCAGTACTTC
>once|TRBV4-3|TRBJ2-2|.
CASSQRHEWTGELFF
TGCGCCAGCAGCCAAAGACACGAGTGGACCGGGGAGCTGTTTTTT
>.|TRBV28|TRBJ2-2|TRBD2
CASSFHTSGRSGELFF
TGTGCCAGCAGTTTTCATACTAGCGGGAGGTCCGGGGAGCTGTTTTTT
>.|TRBV6-1|TRBJ2-3|.
CASSESMTASTDTQYF
TGTGCCAGCAGTGAATCGATGACAGCCAGCACAGATACGCAGTATTTT
>.|TRBV2|TRBJ2-1|TRBD2
CASSERRGGQNEQFF
TGTGCCAGCAGTGAAAGGCGGGGGGGCCAAAATGAGCAGTTCTTC
>.|TRBV12-3/TRBV12-4|TRBJ1-5|TRBD1
CASRRGGQPQHF
TGTGCCAGCAGAAGAGGGGGCCAGCCCCAGCATTTT
>once|TRBV11-3|TRBJ2-3|.
CASSPVSGSDTQYF
TGTGCCAGCAGCCCCGTGAGCGGCTCAGATACGCAGTATTTT
>.|TRBV27|TRBJ1-1|TRBD1
CASSLSTGGRAFF
TGTGCCAGCAGTTTATCCACAGGGGGGAGAGCTTTCTTT